The 22 T cell receptor beta chains presented below share a single source sample, sequenced in a study of T cells in Graves' hyperthyroidism and ophthalmopathy. RNA transcripts gave rise to amplified TCR beta CDR3 regions. First-round RT-PCR with HTBI primers amplified the TCR CDR3 region. TCRdb fed the multiplex PCR reads into MiXCR, producing one record per CDR3 protein. The sample includes 280,000 or so distinct CDR3 sequences, less than 30% of them seen just once. Material: blood. These receptors were obtained from a man aged 40-55 years with Graves' hyperthyroidism that later progressed to Graves' ophthalmopathy.

There are many counts of this clonotype. The chain couples TRBV6-1 to TRBJ1-1, with D maybe TRBD1 (5 bases). Germline V gene data show CDR1 as MNHNS and CDR2 as SASEGT. Trimming took 6 bases from V and 12 from J, leaving 17 bases between them. CDR3 length: 12 amino acids. CDR3 amino acids: CASSQPQGGTFF. In nucleotides, the CDR3 is TGTGCCAGCAGCCAACCCCAGGGTGGAACTTTCTTT.

The chain combines TRBV7-3 with TRBJ2-2; 7 bases line up with TRBD2. V was pared by 5 bases and J by 6 bases, with 12 bases of the junction left unmatched. This CDR3 has 16 amino acids. Looked up from germline, CDR1 is SGHTA and CDR2 is FQGTGA. This CDR3 is CASSPFAGVGAGELFF. CDR3 coding DNA: TGTGCCAGCAGCCCCTTTGCGGGAGTAGGTGCCGGGGAGCTGTTTTTT.

The sample holds many counts of this clonotype. The V gene is TRBV3-1, the J gene TRBJ2-5; the D is unclear. The V and J ends lost 0 bases and 1 base respectively, with 9 bases between them. The germline gives CDR1 LGHDT, CDR2 YNNKEL (reference sequence). The CDR3 covers 15 residues. DNA for the CDR3: TGTGCCAGCAGCCAAGACTACGGGTTCCAAGAGACCCAGTACTTC. This sequence encodes CASSQDYGFQETQYF.

This clonotype occurred many times. The rearrangement joins TRBV29-1 to TRBJ2-5, with D perhaps TRBD1 or TRBD2 (5 bases each). The CDR3 is 12 residues long. Between the trimmed V and J ends, which lost 5 bases and 4 bases, there was a span of 11 bases. Germline V lookup: CDR1 SQVTM, CDR2 ANQGSEA. The CDR3 DNA follows: TGCAGCGTTAAAATTGGGGGAGAGACCCAGTACTTC. Translating gives CSVKIGGETQYF.

The CDR3 region has the DNA TGTGCCTGGTCGGGGGGACATAATTCACCCCTCCACTTT. Protein: CAWSGGHNSPLHF. The genes are TRBV30 and TRBJ1-6; perhaps TRBD1 as D (5 bases). The CDR3 sequence is 13 residues long. Trimming took off 5 bases at V and 5 bases at J, with 10 bases between the two ends. Germline CDR1 is GTSNPN and CDR2 is SVGIG (reference sequence).

The V gene is TRBV19, the J gene TRBJ1-1, with D uncertain. The germline V and J ends were trimmed by 10 bases and 3 bases, with 15 bases remaining between them. CDR1 is LNHDA and CDR2 is SQIVND in the germline V gene (reference sequence). The CDR3 is made up of 13 amino acids. The CDR3 protein is CATEKAKDTEAFF. For the CDR3, the DNA is TGTGCCACCGAAAAAGCTAAGGACACTGAAGCTTTCTTT. Variable domain in full (rest from reference TRBV19 and TRBJ1-1): DGGITQSPKYLFRKEGQNVTLSCEQNLNHDAMYWYRQDPGQGLRLIYYSQIVNDFQKGDIAEGYSVSREKKESFPLTVTSAQKNPTAFYLCATEKAKDTEAFFGQGTRLTVV.

This chain connects TRBV19 to TRBJ2-5, with D possibly matching TRBD1 (5 bases). The CDR3 has 16 residues. Germline values: CDR1 LNHDA, CDR2 SQIVND (reference sequence). V lost 6 bases to trimming and J lost 0 bases, with 17 bases between them. In nucleotides, the CDR3 is TGTGCCAGTAGCAATCGGGCCAGGGCGTACCAAGAGACCCAGTACTTC. It is translated as CASSNRARAYQETQYF.

The chain carries TRBV12-3 or TRBV12-4 and TRBJ2-7; 13 bases map to TRBD2. V dropped 5 bases and J dropped 6; count of bases not matched to a gene: 4. The CDR3 consists of 14 residues. CDR3 sequence: CASSLTSGGPEQYF. For the CDR3, the DNA is TGTGCCAGCAGTCTGACTAGCGGGGGGCCCGAGCAGTACTTC.

This clonotype was seen repeatedly, ten times or more. The V and J genes are TRBV5-1 and TRBJ1-3, with D possibly being TRBD1 (5 bases). Germline lookup yields CDR1 SGHRS and CDR2 YFSETQ. The CDR3 covers 15 residues. Trimming removed 4 bases at V and 4 bases at J, with 15 bases between. CDR3 region: CASSPPSRDGNTIYF. In nucleotides, the CDR3 is TGCGCCAGCAGCCCGCCCTCAAGGGACGGAAACACCATATATTTT.

This clonotype was found many times. The chain couples TRBV11-2 to TRBJ2-2; 8 bases map to TRBD1. This CDR3 has 15 amino acids. Germline values: CDR1 SGHAT, CDR2 FQNNGV. V was clipped by 5 bases and J by 3 bases; unmatched bases: 5. CDR3 nucleotides: TGTGCCAGCAGCAACCAGGGGGCGGACACCGGGGAGCTGTTTTTT. Its translation is CASSNQGADTGELFF.

The gene calls are TRBV5-1 and TRBJ1-2; maybe TRBD1 (5 bases). Per the germline V gene, CDR1 is SGHRS and CDR2 is YFSETQ. The CDR3 is 13 residues long. V lost 3 bases and J lost 2, with 8 bases in between. The CDR3 DNA sequence: TGCGCCAGCAGCTCCCGGGACAACTATGGCTACACCTTC. Translating it yields CASSSRDNYGYTF.

Many counts were recorded for this clonotype. The chain has TRBV29-1 and TRBJ2-7; 10 nucleotides line up with TRBD1. The V and J ends lost 6 bases and 3 bases, in that order; junction bases with no gene match: 8. Looked up from germline, CDR1 is SQVTM and CDR2 is ANQGSEA. The CDR3 sequence is 14 residues long. CDR3 nucleotides: TGCAGCGTCAAAGGATGGGACAGGGGCTACGAGCAGTACTTC. Amino acid sequence: CSVKGWDRGYEQYF.

This clonotype was recorded many times. This chain links TRBV2 with TRBJ2-6; the D gene is possibly TRBD1 (6 bases). CDR1 is SNHLY, CDR2 FYNNEI, per germline. Trimming took off 5 bases at V and 2 bases at J, with 10 bases between the two ends. CDR3 length equals 15 residues. CDR3 loop: CASSWQGTGANVLTF. CDR3 coding DNA: TGTGCCAGCAGTTGGCAGGGGACTGGGGCCAACGTCCTGACTTTC.

This clonotype appeared many times. V and J are TRBV3-1 and TRBJ2-5; the match to TRBD2 covers 11 bases. Germline-derived CDR1 and CDR2 are LGHDT and YNNKEL (reference sequence). The V and J ends lost 3 bases and 2 bases, in that order; junction bases with no gene match: 5. The CDR3 is 16 amino acids. CDR3 amino acids: CASSHSGRGPQETQYF. The CDR3 DNA follows: TGTGCCAGCAGCCATAGCGGGAGGGGCCCACAAGAGACCCAGTACTTC.

This clonotype was recorded once. This rearrangement joins TRBV15 to TRBJ1-2; a possible D gene is TRBD1 (6 bases). The CDR3 totals 16 residues. CDR1 is LNHNV and CDR2 is YYDKDF in the germline V gene (reference sequence). V gave up 0 bases and J gave up 3 bases, with 14 bases separating them. The CDR3 sequence is CATSRDAGDTYYGYTF. CDR3 bases: TGTGCCACCAGCAGAGATGCGGGGGACACCTACTATGGCTACACCTTC. Looking up the rest from reference TRBV15 and TRBJ1-2 gives the full variable domain: DAMVIQNPRYQVTQFGKPVTLSCSQTLNHNVMYWYQQKSSQAPKLLFHYYDKDFNNEADTPDNFQSRRPNTSFCFLDIRSPGLGDTAMYLCATSRDAGDTYYGYTFGSGTRLTVV.

This chain connects TRBV6-2 or TRBV6-3 to TRBJ2-7; unclear D gene. The CDR3 has 16 amino acids. Trimming shortened V by 0 bases and J by 0 bases, and 12 bases separated the two germline ends. Germline CDR1 reads MNHEY; CDR2 reads SVGEGT. CDR3 DNA: TGTGCCAGCAGTTACTCGACTCAACACAGCTCCTACGAGCAGTACTTC. Protein: CASSYSTQHSSYEQYF.

This clonotype has more than one count but fewer than ten. The chain carries TRBV20-1 and TRBJ2-2, with 10 positions matching TRBD1. V dropped 1 base and J dropped 1; count of bases not matched to a gene: 12. The CDR3 is 19 residues long. From germline, CDR1 is DFQATT and CDR2 SNEGSKA (reference sequence). The CDR3 DNA reads TGCAGTGCTAGAGCCCCCTTCTACCGGGACAGGGGGAACACCGGGGAGCTGTTTTTT. Protein sequence: CSARAPFYRDRGNTGELFF.

This clonotype was detected many times. Germline is not matched at one junction end, which may reflect a read error. This chain links TRBV12-3 or TRBV12-4 with TRBJ1-1; weak D call: TRBD1 (6 bases). There are 15 residues in the CDR3. CDR3 sequence: CASGLRGEGNTEAFF. CDR3 sequence (DNA): TGTGCCAGCGGTTTAAGGGGGGAAGGTAACACTGAAGCTTTCTTT.

This clonotype was seen repeatedly, ten times or more. CDR3 in DNA: TGTGCCAGCAGTTACGGGCGACTCTACGAGCAGTACTTC. Protein product: CASSYGRLYEQYF. The genes are TRBV6-5 and TRBJ2-7; no clear D gene. The CDR3 contains 13 residues. CDR1 MNHEY and CDR2 SVGAGI come from the germline V gene. Trimming left V 2 bases short and J 3 bases short, with 8 bases between.

The chain is built from TRBV7-9 and TRBJ2-7, with D tentatively TRBD1 (5 bases). V shed 5 bases and J shed 5 bases, with 16 bases lying between them. The length of the CDR3 is 14 residues. The V gene's germline CDR1 is SEHNR and CDR2 FQNEAQ (reference sequence). CDR3 sequence: CASSPGSWLHEQYF. The DNA of the CDR3 is TGTGCCAGCAGCCCAGGGTCTTGGCTGCACGAGCAGTACTTC.

This clonotype was found a few times. V usage is TRBV12-3 or TRBV12-4 and J usage is TRBJ2-7; 12 bases align to TRBD2. Trimming cost V 3 bases and J 8 bases; bases outside gene matches: 5. This CDR3 region has 14 residues. This chain's CDR3 is CASSLGLAGYKQYF. For the CDR3, the DNA is TGTGCCAGCAGTTTGGGACTAGCGGGTTATAAGCAGTACTTC.

The table lists this clonotype with many counts. The rearrangement links TRBV4-2 to TRBJ1-1; D possibly corresponds to TRBD1 (6 bases). This CDR3 has 13 amino acids. Trimming stripped 1 base from V and 4 bases from J, with 7 bases between. CDR1 is LGHNA, CDR2 YNFKEQ, per germline. The CDR3 protein is CASSQAQGTEAFF. The CDR3 DNA reads TGTGCCAGCAGCCAAGCACAGGGCACTGAAGCTTTCTTT.